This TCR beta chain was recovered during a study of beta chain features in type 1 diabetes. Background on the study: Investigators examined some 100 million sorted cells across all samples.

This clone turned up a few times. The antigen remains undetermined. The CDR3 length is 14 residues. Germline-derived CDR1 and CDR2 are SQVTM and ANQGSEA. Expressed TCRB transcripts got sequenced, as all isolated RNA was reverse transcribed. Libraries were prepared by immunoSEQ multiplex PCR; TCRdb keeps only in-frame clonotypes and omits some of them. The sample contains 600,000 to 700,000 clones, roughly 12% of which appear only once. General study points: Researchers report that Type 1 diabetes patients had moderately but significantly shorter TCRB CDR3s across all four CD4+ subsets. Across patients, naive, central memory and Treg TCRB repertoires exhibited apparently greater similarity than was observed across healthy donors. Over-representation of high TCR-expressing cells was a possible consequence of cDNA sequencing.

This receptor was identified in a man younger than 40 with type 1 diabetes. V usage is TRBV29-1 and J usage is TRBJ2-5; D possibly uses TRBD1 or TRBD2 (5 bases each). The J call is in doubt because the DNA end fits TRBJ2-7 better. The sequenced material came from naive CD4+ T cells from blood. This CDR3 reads CSVEAGRATYEQYF. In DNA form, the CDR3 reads TGCAGCGTTGAAGCAGGGAGAGCGACCTACGAGCAGTACTTC.